In its sample, the clone carrying this T cell receptor beta chain was seen a few times. The CDR3 is 14 amino acids. The V gene's germline CDR1 is SNHLY and CDR2 FYNNEI. Germline trimming cut 7 bases from V and 4 bases from J; bases unmatched to any gene: 7. This record comes from a study of cytotoxic CD8 clonotypes in ibrutinib-treated CLL. Study overall: Responses comprised 24 partial and 2 complete; at median around 6 years, approximately 15 remained remitted and about twelve progressed. Response samples were taken after a median of approximately 11 months on treatment, range 6 to 36.

Measured with immunoSEQ multiplex PCR; TCRdb has only the in-frame clones, and not every one. Here the sample spans 52,000 or so clones, approximately 54% being singletons. The sample in question was PBMCs, obtained at disease progression, from a patient treated with ibrutinib. The TCR sequence derives from a human donor with chronic lymphocytic leukemia. The chain couples TRBV2 to TRBJ1-5, with 7 bases that match TRBD1. CDR3: CASKFGQANQPQHF. The CDR3 bases are TGTGCCAGCAAGTTTGGACAGGCGAATCAGCCCCAGCATTTT.